This T cell receptor (beta chain) came from a study of cytomegalovirus exposure and HLA in healthy donors. Across the whole study: Later, an analysis reported that the roughly 120 validation repertoires had used the same platform as the roughly 660 first-cohort repertoires. Points from the study as a whole: Researchers counted 180 or so TCR beta chains as cytomegalovirus-associated. According to reports, the classifier identified cytomegalovirus status with high specificity and sensitivity.

TCRdb keeps only in-frame clones here, not all; method: immunoSEQ multiplex PCR. This sample has about 360,000 clones, with just over 85% found just once. Worth noting for this clone: Its antigen is not identified.

CDR3 length equals 14 residues. V was clipped by 4 bases and J by 1 base, with 10 bases between them. Germline lookup yields CDR1 MNHEY and CDR2 SMNVEV (reference sequence). V gene TRBV27 combines with J gene TRBJ2-5; the D gene is possibly TRBD1 (5 bases). This TCR was recovered from a woman aged 18-29 years in good health and CMV-seronegative. Sequencing was done on a sample of PBMCs. The CDR3 region is CASSSSGPQETQYF. In DNA form, the CDR3 reads TGTGCCAGCAGTTCTTCAGGGCCCCAAGAGACCCAGTACTTC.